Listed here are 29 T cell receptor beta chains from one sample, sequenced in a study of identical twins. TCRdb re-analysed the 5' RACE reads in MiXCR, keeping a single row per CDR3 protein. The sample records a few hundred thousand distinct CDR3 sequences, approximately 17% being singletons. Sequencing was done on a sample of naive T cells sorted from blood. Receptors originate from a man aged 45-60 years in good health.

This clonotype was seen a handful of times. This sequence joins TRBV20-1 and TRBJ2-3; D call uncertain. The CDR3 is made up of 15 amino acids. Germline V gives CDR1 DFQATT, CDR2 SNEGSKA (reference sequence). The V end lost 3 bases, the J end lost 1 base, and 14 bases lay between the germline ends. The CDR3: CSASSRGRGTDTQYF. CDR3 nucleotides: TGCAGTGCTAGCTCCCGCGGACGCGGCACAGATACGCAGTATTTT.

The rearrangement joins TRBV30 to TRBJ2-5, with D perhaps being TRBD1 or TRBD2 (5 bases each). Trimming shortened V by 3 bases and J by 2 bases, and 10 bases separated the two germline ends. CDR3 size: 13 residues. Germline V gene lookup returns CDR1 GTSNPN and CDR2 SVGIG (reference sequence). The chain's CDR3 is CAWRGREQETQYF. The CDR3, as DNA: TGTGCCTGGAGGGGCAGGGAGCAAGAGACCCAGTACTTC.

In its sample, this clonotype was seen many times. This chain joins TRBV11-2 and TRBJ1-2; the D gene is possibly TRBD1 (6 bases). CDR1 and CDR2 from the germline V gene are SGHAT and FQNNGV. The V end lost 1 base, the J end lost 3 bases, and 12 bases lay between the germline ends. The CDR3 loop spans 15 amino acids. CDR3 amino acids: CASSLVRGAYYGYTF. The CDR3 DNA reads TGTGCCAGCAGCTTAGTTCGGGGGGCCTACTATGGCTACACCTTC.

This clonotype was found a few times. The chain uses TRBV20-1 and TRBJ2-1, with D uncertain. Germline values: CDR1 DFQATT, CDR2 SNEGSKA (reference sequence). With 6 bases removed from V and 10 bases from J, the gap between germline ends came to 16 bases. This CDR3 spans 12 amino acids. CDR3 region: CSAVVTVLEQFF. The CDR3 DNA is TGCAGTGCCGTGGTTACCGTCCTGGAGCAGTTCTTC.

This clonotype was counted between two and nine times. CDR3 amino acids: CASSLAMGLAADTQYF. CDR3 nucleotide sequence: TGTGCCAGCAGCTTAGCGATGGGACTAGCGGCGGATACGCAGTATTTT. The V and J genes are TRBV7-8 and TRBJ2-3; 11 bases line up with TRBD2. The V gene's germline CDR1 is SGHVS and CDR2 FQNEAQ. V lost 0 bases to trimming and J lost 6 bases; unmatched junction nucleotides: 5. The CDR3 covers 16 residues.

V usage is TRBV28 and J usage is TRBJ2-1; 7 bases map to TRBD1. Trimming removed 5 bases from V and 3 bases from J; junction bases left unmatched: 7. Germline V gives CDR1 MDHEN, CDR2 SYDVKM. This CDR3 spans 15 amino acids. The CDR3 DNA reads TGTGCCAGCAGTAGAGGGGGCAGGGGCTACAATGAGCAGTTCTTC. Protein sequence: CASSRGGRGYNEQFF. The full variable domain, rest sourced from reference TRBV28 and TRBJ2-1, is DVKVTQSSRYLVKRTGEKVFLECVQDMDHENMFWYRQDPGLGLRLIYFSYDVKMKEKGDIPEGYSVSREKKERFSLILESASTNQTSMYLCASSRGGRGYNEQFFGPGTRLTVL.

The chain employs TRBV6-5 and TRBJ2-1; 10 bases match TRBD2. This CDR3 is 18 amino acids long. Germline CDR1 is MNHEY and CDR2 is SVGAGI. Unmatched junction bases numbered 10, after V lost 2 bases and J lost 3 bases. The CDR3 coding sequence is TGTGCCAGCAGTTACCCGGCTAGCGGGAGTTTGGGCTACAATGAGCAGTTCTTC. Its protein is CASSYPASGSLGYNEQFF.

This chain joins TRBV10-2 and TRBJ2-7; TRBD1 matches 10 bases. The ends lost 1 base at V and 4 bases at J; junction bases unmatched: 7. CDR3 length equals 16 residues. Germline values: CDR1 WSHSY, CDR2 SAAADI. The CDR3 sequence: CASSEFSGTGVYEQYF. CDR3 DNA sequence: TGCGCCAGCAGTGAGTTCTCCGGGACAGGGGTTTACGAGCAGTACTTC.

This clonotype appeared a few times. CDR3 nucleotide sequence: TGTGCCAGCAGTGTGATAAGGGGCAATGAGCAGTTCTTC. Its translation is CASSVIRGNEQFF. J is TRBJ2-1 and V is TRBV6-4, with a tentative D call TRBD1 (5 bases). This CDR3 is built from 13 residues. Between the trimmed V and J ends, which lost 4 bases and 6 bases, there was a span of 10 bases. The germline CDR1 and CDR2 sequences are MRHNA and SNTAGT.

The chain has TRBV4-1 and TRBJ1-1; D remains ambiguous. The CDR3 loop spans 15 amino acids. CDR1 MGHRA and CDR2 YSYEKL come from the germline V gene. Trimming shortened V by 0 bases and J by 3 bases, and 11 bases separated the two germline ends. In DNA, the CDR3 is TGCGCCAGCAGCCAAGATAGGACGTGGTACACTGAAGCTTTCTTT. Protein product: CASSQDRTWYTEAFF.

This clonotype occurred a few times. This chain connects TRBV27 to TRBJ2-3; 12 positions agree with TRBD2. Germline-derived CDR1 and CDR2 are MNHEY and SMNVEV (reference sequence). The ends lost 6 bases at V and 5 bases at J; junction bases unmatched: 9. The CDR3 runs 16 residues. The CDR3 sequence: CASSSRLAGEVDTQYF. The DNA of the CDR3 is TGTGCCAGCAGCAGTCGACTAGCGGGAGAAGTAGATACGCAGTATTTT.

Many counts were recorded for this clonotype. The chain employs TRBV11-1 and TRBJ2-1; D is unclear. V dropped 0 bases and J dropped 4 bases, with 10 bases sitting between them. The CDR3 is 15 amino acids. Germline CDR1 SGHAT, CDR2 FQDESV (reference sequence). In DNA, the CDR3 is TGTGCCAGCAGCTTAGCGTGGCGGACGTACAATGAGCAGTTCTTC. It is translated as CASSLAWRTYNEQFF.

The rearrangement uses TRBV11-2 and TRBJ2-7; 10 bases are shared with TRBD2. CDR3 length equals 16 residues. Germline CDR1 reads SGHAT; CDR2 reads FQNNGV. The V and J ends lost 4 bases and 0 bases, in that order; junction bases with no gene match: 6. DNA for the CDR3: TGTGCCAGCAGCTCCTCGACTAGCGGGTTCTCCTACGAGCAGTACTTC. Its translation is CASSSSTSGFSYEQYF.

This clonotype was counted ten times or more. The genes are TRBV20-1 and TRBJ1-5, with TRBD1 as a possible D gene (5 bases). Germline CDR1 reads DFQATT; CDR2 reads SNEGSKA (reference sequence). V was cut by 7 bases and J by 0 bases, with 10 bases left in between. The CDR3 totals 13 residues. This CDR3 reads CSVTGHSNQPQHF. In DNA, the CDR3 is TGCAGTGTTACAGGCCATAGCAATCAGCCCCAGCATTTT.

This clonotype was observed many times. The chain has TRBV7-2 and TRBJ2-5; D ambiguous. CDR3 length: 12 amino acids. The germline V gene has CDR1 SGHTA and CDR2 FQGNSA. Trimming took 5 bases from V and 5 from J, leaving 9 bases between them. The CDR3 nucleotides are TGTGCCAGCAGCCGTCTTGGGGAGACCCAGTACTTC. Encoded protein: CASSRLGETQYF. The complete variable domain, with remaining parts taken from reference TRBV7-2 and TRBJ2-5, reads GAGVSQSPSNKVTEKGKDVELRCDPISGHTALYWYRQSLGQGLEFLIYFQGNSAPDKSGLPSDRFSAERTGGSVSTLTIQRTQQEDSAVYLCASSRLGETQYFGPGTRLLVL.

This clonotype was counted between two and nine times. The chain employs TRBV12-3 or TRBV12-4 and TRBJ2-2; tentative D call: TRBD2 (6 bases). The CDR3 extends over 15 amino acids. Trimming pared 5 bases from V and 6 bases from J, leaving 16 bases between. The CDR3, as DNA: TGTGCCAGCAGTCCGGGACGGACTACTCCCGGGGAGCTGTTTTTT. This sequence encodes CASSPGRTTPGELFF.

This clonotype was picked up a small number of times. CDR3 amino acids: CASNPWGWVNEQYF. In nucleotides, the CDR3 is TGTGCCAGCAACCCCTGGGGGTGGGTCAACGAGCAGTACTTC. The V and J genes are TRBV12-3 or TRBV12-4 and TRBJ2-7; D may correspond to TRBD1 or TRBD2 (5 bases each). This CDR3 contains 14 residues. Trimming pared 7 bases from V and 5 bases from J, leaving 18 bases between.

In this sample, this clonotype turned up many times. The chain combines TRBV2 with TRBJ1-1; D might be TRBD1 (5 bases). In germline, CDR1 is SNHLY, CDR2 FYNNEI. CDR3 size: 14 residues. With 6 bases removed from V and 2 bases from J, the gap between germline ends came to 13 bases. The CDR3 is CASRGAVVNTEAFF. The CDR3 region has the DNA TGTGCCAGCAGAGGGGCCGTGGTCAACACTGAAGCTTTCTTT.

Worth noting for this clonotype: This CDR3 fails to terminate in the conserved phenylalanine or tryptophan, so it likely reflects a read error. CDR3 region: CASSYINYGYTC. The CDR3, as DNA: TGTGCCAGCAGTTATATCAACTATGGCTACACCTGC. The chain carries TRBV6-2 or TRBV6-3 and TRBJ1-2; D is unresolved. The CDR3 is 12 amino acids. Looked up from germline, CDR1 is MNHEY and CDR2 is SVGEGT. The germline V and J ends were trimmed by 3 bases and 2 bases, with 4 bases remaining between them.

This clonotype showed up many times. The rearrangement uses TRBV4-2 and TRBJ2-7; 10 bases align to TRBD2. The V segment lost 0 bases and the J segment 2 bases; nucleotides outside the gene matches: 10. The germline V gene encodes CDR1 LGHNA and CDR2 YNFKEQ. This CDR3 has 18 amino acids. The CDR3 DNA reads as TGTGCCAGCAGCCAAGATCACCACACTAGCGGGGTAACCTACGAGCAGTACTTC. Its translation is CASSQDHHTSGVTYEQYF.

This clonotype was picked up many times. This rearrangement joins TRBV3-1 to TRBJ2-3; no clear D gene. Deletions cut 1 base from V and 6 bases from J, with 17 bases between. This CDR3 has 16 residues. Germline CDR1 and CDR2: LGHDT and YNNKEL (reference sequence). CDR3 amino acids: CASSQGWAVKGDTQYF. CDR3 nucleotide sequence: TGTGCCAGCAGCCAAGGATGGGCAGTCAAAGGGGATACGCAGTATTTT.

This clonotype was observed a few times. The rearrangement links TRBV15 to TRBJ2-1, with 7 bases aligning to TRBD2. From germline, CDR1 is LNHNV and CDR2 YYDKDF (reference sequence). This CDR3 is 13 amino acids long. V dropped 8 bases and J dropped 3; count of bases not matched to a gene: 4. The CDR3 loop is CATGAGFYNEQFF. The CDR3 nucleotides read TGTGCCACCGGAGCGGGATTCTACAATGAGCAGTTCTTC.

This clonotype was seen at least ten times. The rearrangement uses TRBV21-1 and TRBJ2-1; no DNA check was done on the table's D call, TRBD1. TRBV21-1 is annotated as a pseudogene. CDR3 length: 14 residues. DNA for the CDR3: TGTGCCAGCAGTATGGACAGGGAAGGCGATGAGCAGTTCTTC. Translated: CASSMDREGDEQFF.

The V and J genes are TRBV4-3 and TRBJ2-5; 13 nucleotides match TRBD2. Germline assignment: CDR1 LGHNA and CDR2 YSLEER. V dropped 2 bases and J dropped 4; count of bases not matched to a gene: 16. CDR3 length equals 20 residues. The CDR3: CASSQQSLAGGPPAAETQYF. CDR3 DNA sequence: TGCGCCAGCAGCCAACAGTCACTAGCGGGAGGGCCACCGGCTGCAGAGACCCAGTACTTC.

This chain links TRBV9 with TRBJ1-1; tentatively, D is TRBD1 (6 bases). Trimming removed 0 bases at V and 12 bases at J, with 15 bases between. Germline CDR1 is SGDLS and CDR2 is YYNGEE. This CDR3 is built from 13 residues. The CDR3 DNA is TGTGCCAGCAGCGTAGCGGTGCAGGGGAAGACTTTCTTT. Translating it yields CASSVAVQGKTFF. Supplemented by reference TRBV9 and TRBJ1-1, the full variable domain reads DSGVTQTPKHLITATGQRVTLRCSPRSGDLSVYWYQQSLDQGLQFLIQYYNGEERAKGNILERFSAQQFPDLHSELNLSSLELGDSALYFCASSVAVQGKTFFGQGTRLTVV.

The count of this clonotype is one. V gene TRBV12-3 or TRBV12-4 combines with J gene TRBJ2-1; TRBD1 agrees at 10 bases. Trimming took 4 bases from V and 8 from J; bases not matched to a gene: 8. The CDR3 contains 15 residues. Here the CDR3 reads CASSSMTGGIYEQFF. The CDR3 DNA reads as TGTGCCAGCAGTTCAATGACAGGGGGCATCTATGAGCAGTTCTTC.

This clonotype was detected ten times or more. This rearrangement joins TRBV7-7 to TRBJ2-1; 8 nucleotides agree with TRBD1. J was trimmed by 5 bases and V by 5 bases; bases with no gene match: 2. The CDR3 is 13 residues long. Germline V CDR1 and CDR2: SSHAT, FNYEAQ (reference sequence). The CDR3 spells CASSVDRDNEQFF. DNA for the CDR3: TGTGCCAGCAGCGTGGACAGGGACAATGAGCAGTTCTTC.

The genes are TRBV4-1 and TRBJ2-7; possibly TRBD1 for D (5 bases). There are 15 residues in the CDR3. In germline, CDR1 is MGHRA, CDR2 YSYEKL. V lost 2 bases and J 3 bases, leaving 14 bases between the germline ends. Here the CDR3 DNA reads TGCGCCAGCAGCCAACAACAGGCCATCAGCTACGAGCAGTACTTC. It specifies CASSQQQAISYEQYF.

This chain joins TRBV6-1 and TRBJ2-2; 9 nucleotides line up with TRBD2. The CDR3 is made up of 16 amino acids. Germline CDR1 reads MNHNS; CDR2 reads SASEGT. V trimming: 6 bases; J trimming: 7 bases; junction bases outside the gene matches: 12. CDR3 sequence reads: CASRAVAGGPIGELFF. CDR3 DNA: TGTGCCAGCAGGGCCGTGGCGGGGGGGCCTATCGGGGAGCTGTTTTTT.